A single sample gave rise to the 25 T cell receptor beta chains below, sequenced in a study of multiple sclerosis patients with progressive multifocal leukoencephalopathy. Measured with immunoSEQ multiplex PCR; TCRdb has only the in-frame clones, and not every one. The sample consists of roughly 28,000 clones, more than 75% of them appearing once. Time point indicated: before natalizumab initiation. Sequenced: PBMCs. Receptor source: a human donor with multiple sclerosis.

This clone was detected once. One junction end does not reproduce the germline sequence, and a read error may be involved. Other DNA sequences of this sample code for an identical CDR3. The J gene is TRBJ1-4, the V gene TRBV6-6, with a tentative D call TRBD1 (6 bases). Germline loops: CDR1 MNHNY, CDR2 SVGAGI (reference sequence). This CDR3 has 13 amino acids. In DNA form, the CDR3 reads TGTGCTAGCAGTTACAGGGTGTATGAAAAACTGTTTTTT. Translated, it gives CASSYRVYEKLFF.

The chain is built from TRBV5-5 and TRBJ1-3; 8 nucleotides match TRBD1. The V gene end was trimmed by 1 base and the J gene end by 0 bases; junction bases not matched to a gene: 9. The CDR3 extends over 18 amino acids. CDR1 is SGHKS, CDR2 YYEKEE, per germline (reference sequence). The DNA for the CDR3 is TGTGCCAGCAGCTTGCGTCAACAGGGGGGATCCTCTGGAAACACCATATATTTT. This encodes CASSLRQQGGSSGNTIYF.

DNA for the CDR3: TGTGCCAGCAGTTTAGGACAGATTAGCACAGATACGCAGTATTTT. It yields the protein CASSLGQISTDTQYF. The genes are TRBV27 and TRBJ2-3; tentative D call: TRBD1 (6 bases). CDR3 length: 15 amino acids. V lost 2 bases and J 0 bases, leaving 9 bases between the germline ends. Germline CDR1 is MNHEY and CDR2 is SMNVEV (reference sequence).

The V and J genes are TRBV19 and TRBJ1-2; D perhaps matches TRBD1 (5 bases). This CDR3 has 14 amino acids. V lost 3 bases and J 7 bases, leaving 15 bases between the germline ends. Germline lookup yields CDR1 LNHDA and CDR2 SQIVND (reference sequence). The CDR3 sequence: CASSIGRVRGGYTF. The CDR3 DNA sequence: TGTGCCAGTAGTATTGGCAGGGTAAGGGGTGGCTACACCTTC.

This clone was observed a handful of times. V is TRBV18 and J is TRBJ1-1, with D perhaps TRBD1 (5 bases). There are 15 residues in the CDR3. Germline CDR1 and CDR2: KGHSH and LQKENI. V dropped 0 bases and J dropped 3 bases, with 11 bases sitting between them. The CDR3 DNA reads TGTGCCAGCTCACCACCGCCAGGGACGCACACTGAAGCTTTCTTT. Translating gives CASSPPPGTHTEAFF.

The table lists this clone with a count of one. The rearrangement links TRBV6-5 to TRBJ1-2, with D hard to call. Germline assignment: CDR1 MNHEY and CDR2 SVGAGI. The length of the CDR3 is 12 residues. Trimming pared 6 bases from V and 4 bases from J, leaving 9 bases between. The CDR3 is CASSRTSYGYTF. DNA of the CDR3: TGTGCCAGCAGCCGAACATCCTATGGCTACACCTTC.

The gene calls are TRBV2 and TRBJ2-7, with 10 bases matching TRBD1. Germline assignment: CDR1 SNHLY and CDR2 FYNNEI. V lost 4 bases and J lost 1; bases outside the gene matches: 1. The CDR3 loop spans 14 amino acids. DNA for the CDR3: TGTGCCAGCAGTGGACAGGGGGCGTCCTACGAGCAGTACTTC. It is translated as CASSGQGASYEQYF.

This sequence joins TRBV18 and TRBJ1-1; perhaps TRBD1 as D (5 bases). V lost 6 bases and J lost 1, with 15 bases in between. The CDR3 has 15 residues. CDR1 KGHSH and CDR2 LQKENI come from the germline V gene. The DNA of the CDR3 is TGTGCCAGCTCCACCACGGGGCAGGAGAACACTGAAGCTTTCTTT. It specifies CASSTTGQENTEAFF.

This clone was seen just once. This chain links TRBV27 with TRBJ1-5; D gene uncertain. This CDR3 has 13 amino acids. Germline values: CDR1 MNHEY, CDR2 SMNVEV (reference sequence). V gave up 3 bases and J gave up 4 bases, with 7 bases separating them. As DNA, the CDR3 is TGTGCCAGCAGTTTTTCACAGAATCAGCCCCAGCATTTT. Translation gives CASSFSQNQPQHF.

This sequence joins TRBV5-1 and TRBJ2-3; D may be TRBD1 or TRBD2 (5 bases each). This CDR3 comprises 15 residues. With 4 bases removed from V and 1 base from J, the gap between germline ends came to 13 bases. Germline-derived CDR1 and CDR2 are SGHRS and YFSETQ. The DNA for the CDR3 is TGCGCCAGCAGCCCCGGGACCCTTGGCACAGATACGCAGTATTTT. Translation: CASSPGTLGTDTQYF.

The gene calls are TRBV28 and TRBJ1-5, with D maybe TRBD1 (5 bases). This CDR3 region has 15 residues. V was cut by 3 bases and J by 16 bases, with 25 bases left in between. CDR1 and CDR2 (germline): MDHEN, SYDVKM. CDR3: CASSLGSSLGTPLHF. The CDR3 DNA sequence: TGTGCCAGCAGTTTGGGCTCTAGTTTGGGGACCCCCCTACATTTT.

The V and J genes are TRBV19 and TRBJ2-7; 10 nucleotides agree with TRBD1. The CDR3 loop spans 14 amino acids. CDR1 is LNHDA and CDR2 is SQIVND in the germline V gene (reference sequence). With 5 bases clipped from V and 2 bases from J, the junction kept 3 bases outside the gene matches. CDR3 protein: CASSLDRGTYEQYF. DNA for the CDR3: TGTGCCAGTAGTTTGGACAGGGGGACCTACGAGCAGTACTTC. Full variable domain (rest looked up from reference TRBV19 and TRBJ2-7): DGGITQSPKYLFRKEGQNVTLSCEQNLNHDAMYWYRQDPGQGLRLIYYSQIVNDFQKGDIAEGYSVSREKKESFPLTVTSAQKNPTAFYLCASSLDRGTYEQYFGPGTRLTVT.

This chain joins TRBV15 and TRBJ1-4; unclear D gene. The CDR3 covers 17 residues. The germline V gene encodes CDR1 LNHNV and CDR2 YYDKDF (reference sequence). The V gene lost 0 bases and the J gene lost 0 bases, with 11 bases spanning the gap. DNA for the CDR3: TGTGCCACCAGCAGAGACGGAAAAGGTTCAACTAATGAAAAACTGTTTTTT. Amino acid sequence: CATSRDGKGSTNEKLFF.

This sequence joins TRBV4-2 and TRBJ2-3, with 11 bases lining up with TRBD2. CDR3 length: 16 amino acids. From germline, CDR1 is LGHNA and CDR2 YNFKEQ. Trimming cost V 4 bases and J 1 base; bases outside gene matches: 4. The CDR3 nucleotides read TGTGCCAGCAGCCTTTTTAGCGGGGGGGGCACAGATACGCAGTATTTT. It yields the protein CASSLFSGGGTDTQYF.

Concerning this clone: One end of the junction does not line up with germline, which may come from a read error. This chain joins TRBV16 and TRBJ2-7; maybe TRBD2 (7 bases). The CDR3 runs 16 residues. Germline-derived CDR1 and CDR2 are KGHSY and FQNENV. CDR3 in amino acids: CARSQSGGRGHVEQYF. As DNA, the CDR3 is TGTGCCCGCAGCCAATCGGGGGGCAGGGGCCATGTCGAGCAGTACTTC.

This chain connects TRBV7-9 to TRBJ2-5; either TRBD1 or TRBD2 may fit D (5 bases each). Trimming stripped 7 bases from V and 8 bases from J, with 20 bases between. The CDR3 sequence is 14 residues long. In germline, CDR1 is SEHNR, CDR2 FQNEAQ (reference sequence). The CDR3 spells CASKHGTEGSTQYF. In DNA form, the CDR3 reads TGTGCCAGCAAACACGGGACCGAGGGAAGTACCCAGTACTTC.

J is TRBJ2-1 and V is TRBV6-6; 9 bases align to TRBD2. The junction had 7 bases not matched to a gene; V was cut back by 0 bases and J by 7 bases. Germline lookup yields CDR1 MNHNY and CDR2 SVGAGI (reference sequence). CDR3 length equals 16 residues. CDR3 nucleotides: TGTGCCAGCAGTTACTCGAGGCTAGCGGGGAGAAATGAGCAGTTCTTC. Residues: CASSYSRLAGRNEQFF.

The chain employs TRBV4-1 and TRBJ2-5; tentative D call: TRBD1 (5 bases). The closer fit of TRBJ2-7 to the DNA end suggests the J call may be wrong. Per the germline V gene, CDR1 is MGHRA and CDR2 is YSYEKL. The CDR3 extends over 17 amino acids. CDR3 bases: TGCGCCAGCAGCCAAGGGGGCCCTCCAAAGGCCTCCTACGAGCAGTACTTC. Translation: CASSQGGPPKASYEQYF.

V usage is TRBV7-2 and J usage is TRBJ2-2; D is undetermined. V shed 2 bases and J shed 1 base, with 5 bases lying between them. CDR3 size: 14 residues. Per the germline V gene, CDR1 is SGHTA and CDR2 is FQGNSA. CDR3 residues: CASSLNRNTGELFF. The CDR3 DNA reads TGTGCCAGCAGCTTAAACAGGAACACCGGGGAGCTGTTTTTT.

This chain joins TRBV18 and TRBJ2-7, with 9 bases lining up with TRBD1. CDR3 length: 16 residues. The J segment lost 6 bases and the V segment lost 0 bases, leaving 9 bases of the junction unmatched. The germline V gene has CDR1 KGHSH and CDR2 LQKENI. CDR3 protein: CASSPPVVTGGLEQYF. Written as DNA, the CDR3 is TGTGCCAGCTCACCACCTGTAGTGACAGGGGGGCTCGAGCAGTACTTC.

V gene TRBV7-2 combines with J gene TRBJ1-6; the D is unclear. Germline V gene sequence: CDR1 SGHTA, CDR2 FQGNSA. V lost 4 bases, J lost 7 bases, and 11 bases lay in between. The CDR3 totals 14 residues. The CDR3 spells CASSWVGGNSPLHF. CDR3 nucleotides: TGTGCCAGCAGCTGGGTGGGAGGGAATTCACCCCTCCACTTT.

V and J are TRBV30 and TRBJ1-6; D is possibly TRBD1 (5 bases). V lost 2 bases to trimming and J lost 7 bases, with 18 bases between them. Germline V lookup: CDR1 GTSNPN, CDR2 SVGIG (reference sequence). This CDR3 has 16 residues. The CDR3 DNA sequence: TGTGCCTGGAGTTCGGGCGCGGGGCGAGGCAATTCACCCCTCCACTTT. Protein: CAWSSGAGRGNSPLHF. Full variable domain (remainder filled in from reference TRBV30 and TRBJ1-6): SQTIHQWPATLVQPVGSPLSLECTVEGTSNPNLYWYRQAAGRGLQLLFYSVGIGQISSEVPQNLSASRPQDRQFILSSKKLLLSDSGFYLCAWSSGAGRGNSPLHFGNGTRLTVT.

This clone was seen a single time. The chain couples TRBV2 to TRBJ2-5; the D gene is possibly TRBD1 (8 bases). The DNA end is more similar to TRBJ2-7, so the J call may be wrong. This CDR3 has 16 residues. The germline gives CDR1 SNHLY, CDR2 FYNNEI. This CDR3 reads CASSGGGDRRSYEQYF. The CDR3 DNA is TGTGCCAGCAGTGGAGGGGGGGACAGGAGGTCCTACGAGCAGTACTTC.

This clone was seen just once. This sequence joins TRBV10-2 and TRBJ1-6; D uncertain. Trimming removed 6 bases from V and 2 bases from J, with 8 bases in between. The CDR3 has 14 residues. CDR1 and CDR2 (germline): WSHSY, SAAADI. This CDR3 is CASREGAYNSPLHF. The CDR3 DNA follows: TGCGCCAGCAGGGAGGGTGCCTATAATTCACCCCTCCACTTT.

This clone was counted only a few times. The gene calls are TRBV2 and TRBJ1-4; D call uncertain. Trimming took off 3 bases at V and 7 bases at J, with 15 bases between the two ends. The germline CDR1 and CDR2 sequences are SNHLY and FYNNEI. The CDR3 runs 15 residues. CDR3 in DNA: TGTGCCAGCAGTGATCCCCTAGGGCTGGGTGAAAAACTGTTTTTT. Translation gives CASSDPLGLGEKLFF.